A single sample is the source of the 12 T cell receptor beta chains below, sequenced in a study of cytomegalovirus exposure and HLA in healthy donors. The PCR made use of 60 Vbeta and 13 Jbeta primers. The repertoire was sequenced with immunoSEQ multiplex PCR; TCRdb's copy has only in-frame clones and lacks some. The table records around 120,000 clones, about three quarters of them present only once. The sample taken for sequencing was PBMCs. These receptor sequences come from a man in his sixties in good health and CMV-seropositive.

This clone was picked up a small number of times. This chain connects TRBV28 to TRBJ2-5; 7 bases line up with TRBD1. The germline V gene encodes CDR1 MDHEN and CDR2 SYDVKM. The V segment lost 8 bases and the J segment 6 bases; nucleotides outside the gene matches: 15. The CDR3 is 15 residues long. Here the CDR3 reads CASLLGGTGMKTQYF. Written as DNA, the CDR3 is TGTGCCAGCCTCTTAGGGGGCACAGGGATGAAGACCCAGTACTTC.

V usage is TRBV18 and J usage is TRBJ1-1; tentatively, D is TRBD1 (5 bases). The CDR3 runs to 16 residues. Trimming took 3 bases from V and 4 from J, leaving 18 bases between them. Germline V gene lookup returns CDR1 KGHSH and CDR2 LQKENI. DNA of the CDR3: TGTGCCAGCTCACCGAGTGCAGGGCCCATTGGCACTGAAGCTTTCTTT. Its protein is CASSPSAGPIGTEAFF.

The chain uses TRBV6-6 and TRBJ1-2; D uncertain. The CDR3 contains 15 residues. V lost 2 bases, J lost 0 bases, and 10 bases lay in between. The germline V gene has CDR1 MNHNY and CDR2 SVGAGI (reference sequence). The CDR3 protein is CASSYEALANYGYTF. The DNA of the CDR3 is TGTGCCAGCAGTTACGAGGCCTTAGCTAACTATGGCTACACCTTC.

The rearrangement uses TRBV9 and TRBJ1-2; 10 positions match TRBD1. The V segment lost 0 bases and the J segment 0 bases; nucleotides outside the gene matches: 11. CDR3 size: 19 residues. Germline values: CDR1 SGDLS, CDR2 YYNGEE. CDR3 coding DNA: TGTGCCAGCAGCGTAGGGATGGACAGGGGGAAAAGCTCTAACTATGGCTACACCTTC. It codes for CASSVGMDRGKSSNYGYTF.

The genes are TRBV6-4 and TRBJ1-1, with TRBD1 identical over 9 bases. After removal of 7 bases from V and 11 bases from J, the junction contained 20 bases not matched to a gene. The CDR3 has 16 amino acids. CDR1 is MRHNA and CDR2 is SNTAGT in the germline V gene. The CDR3 region has the DNA TGTGCCAGCAAACCTATACCGGGACAGGGTAGTGTAATCGCTTTCTTT. Its translation: CASKPIPGQGSVIAFF.

The rearrangement joins TRBV7-2 to TRBJ2-1; D remains ambiguous. The germline V and J ends were trimmed by 2 bases and 10 bases, with 12 bases remaining between them. The CDR3 runs 13 residues. In germline, CDR1 is SGHTA, CDR2 FQGNSA. The CDR3 loop is CASSLHFLVEQFF. The CDR3 nucleotides read TGTGCCAGCAGCTTACACTTCCTCGTCGAGCAGTTCTTC.

The rearrangement links TRBV18 to TRBJ1-2; 8 bases are a match to TRBD1. The J segment lost 7 bases and the V segment lost 6 bases, leaving 7 bases of the junction unmatched. The CDR3 is made up of 13 amino acids. The germline V gene has CDR1 KGHSH and CDR2 LQKENI. CDR3 loop: CASSVDRGGGYTF. CDR3 bases: TGTGCCAGCTCGGTCGACAGGGGCGGTGGCTACACCTTC. Drawing the rest from reference TRBV18 and TRBJ1-2, the complete variable domain is NAGVMQNPRHLVRRRGQEARLRCSPMKGHSHVYWYRQLPEEGLKFMVYLQKENIIDESGMPKERFSAEFPKEGPSILRIQQVVRGDSAAYFCASSVDRGGGYTFGSGTRLTVV.

The gene calls are TRBV7-9 and TRBJ1-2; 8 bases line up with TRBD1. The CDR3 sequence is 14 residues long. Germline lookup yields CDR1 SEHNR and CDR2 FQNEAQ (reference sequence). The V gene end was trimmed by 3 bases and the J gene end by 5 bases; junction bases not matched to a gene: 5. In nucleotides, the CDR3 is TGTGCCAGCAGCTTGGACAGGGCCGTATATGGCTACACCTTC. Protein sequence: CASSLDRAVYGYTF. Complete variable domain (other parts from reference TRBV7-9 and TRBJ1-2): DTGVSQNPRHKITKRGQNVTFRCDPISEHNRLYWYRQTLGQGPEFLTYFQNEAQLEKSRLLSDRFSAERPKGSFSTLEIQRTEQGDSAMYLCASSLDRAVYGYTFGSGTRLTVV.

J is TRBJ2-3 and V is TRBV2; a possible D gene is TRBD1 (5 bases). V was cut by 2 bases and J by 6 bases, with 12 bases left in between. Germline V lookup: CDR1 SNHLY, CDR2 FYNNEI. The CDR3 totals 14 residues. The CDR3 sequence: CASSEPASGDTQYF. In DNA, the CDR3 is TGTGCCAGCAGTGAACCGGCCTCAGGGGATACGCAGTATTTT.

The chain employs TRBV2 and TRBJ1-5, with 9 nucleotides matching TRBD1. The CDR3 runs to 16 residues. Germline V gives CDR1 SNHLY, CDR2 FYNNEI. With 8 bases clipped from V and 0 bases from J, the junction kept 8 bases outside the gene matches. The CDR3 here is CASGGQGRNSNQPQHF. Written as DNA, the CDR3 is TGTGCCAGCGGTGGACAGGGGAGGAATAGCAATCAGCCCCAGCATTTT.

The chain has TRBV7-6 and TRBJ1-1; no reliable D call. Trimming left V 5 bases short and J 1 base short, with 8 bases between. The CDR3 is 13 amino acids. The germline CDR1 and CDR2 sequences are SGHVS and FNYEAQ. CDR3 in amino acids: CASSHGRNTEAFF. For the CDR3, the DNA is TGTGCCAGCAGCCATGGCAGGAACACTGAAGCTTTCTTT.

The rearrangement joins TRBV27 to TRBJ1-2, with TRBD1 identical over 7 bases. Germline V gives CDR1 MNHEY, CDR2 SMNVEV (reference sequence). The V gene end was trimmed by 1 base and the J gene end by 2 bases; junction bases not matched to a gene: 13. The CDR3 length is 18 residues. The CDR3 loop is CASSLYGDRPSANYGYTF. DNA of the CDR3: TGTGCCAGCAGTTTATATGGGGACAGACCGTCGGCGAACTATGGCTACACCTTC.